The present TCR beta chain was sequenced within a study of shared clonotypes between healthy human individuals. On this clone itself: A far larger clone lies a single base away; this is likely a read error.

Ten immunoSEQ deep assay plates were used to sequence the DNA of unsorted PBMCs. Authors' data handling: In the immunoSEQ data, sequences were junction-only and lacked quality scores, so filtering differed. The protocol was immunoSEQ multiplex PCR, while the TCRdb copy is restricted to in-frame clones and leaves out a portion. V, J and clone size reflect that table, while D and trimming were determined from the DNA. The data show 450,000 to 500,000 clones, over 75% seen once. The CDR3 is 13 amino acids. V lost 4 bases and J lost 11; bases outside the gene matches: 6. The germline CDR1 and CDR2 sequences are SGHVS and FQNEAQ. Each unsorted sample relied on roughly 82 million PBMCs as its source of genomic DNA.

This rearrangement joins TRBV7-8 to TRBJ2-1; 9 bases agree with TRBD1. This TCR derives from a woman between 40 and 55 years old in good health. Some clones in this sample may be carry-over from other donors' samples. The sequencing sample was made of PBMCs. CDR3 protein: CASSSDRGNKQFF. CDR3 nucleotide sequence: TGTGCCAGCAGCTCTGACAGGGGGAATAAGCAGTTCTTC.